Following are 18 T cell receptor beta chains from one sample sequenced in a study of blood T cell repertoires in COVID-19. Data came from immunoSEQ multiplex PCR; TCRdb stores just in-frame clones and leaves some out. The repertoire holds 190,000 or so clones, 70% to 80% seen once, with approximately 15% in the top ten. The sequencing input was peripheral blood. These receptors all stem from a man aged 50 or older who had recovered from COVID-19.

This clone was found a few times. This rearrangement joins TRBV5-5 to TRBJ1-1; tentative D call: TRBD1 (5 bases). The CDR3 length is 16 residues. Germline CDR1 SGHKS, CDR2 YYEKEE (reference sequence). V lost 3 bases and J lost 0, with 15 bases in between. The CDR3 region has the DNA TGTGCCAGCAGCTCAGCACCTAGACAGATGAACACTGAAGCTTTCTTT. Translated, it gives CASSSAPRQMNTEAFF. The variable domain in full, with the rest retrieved from reference TRBV5-5 and TRBJ1-1, is DAGVTQSPTHLIKTRGQQVTLRCSPISGHKSVSWYQQVLGQGPQFIFQYYEKEERGRGNFPDRFSARQFPNYSSELNVNALLLGDSALYLCASSSAPRQMNTEAFFGQGTRLTVV.

This clone came up once. This rearrangement joins TRBV15 to TRBJ2-7, with no clear D. CDR1 is LNHNV, CDR2 YYDKDF, per germline (reference sequence). Trimming took off 0 bases at V and 2 bases at J, with 5 bases between the two ends. The CDR3 is 13 residues long. CDR3 region: CATSRDGPYEQYF. The CDR3 bases are TGTGCCACCAGCAGAGATGGGCCCTACGAGCAGTACTTC.

This chain joins TRBV5-1 and TRBJ2-1; D unclear. This CDR3 is built from 15 residues. Trimming shortened V by 4 bases and J by 0 bases, and 11 bases separated the two germline ends. Germline loops: CDR1 SGHRS, CDR2 YFSETQ. The CDR3 here is CASSRSLSSYNEQFF. The CDR3, as DNA: TGCGCCAGCAGCCGTAGCCTTAGCTCCTACAATGAGCAGTTCTTC.

V is TRBV3-1 (or the pseudogene TRBV3-2) and J is TRBJ1-2, with a tentative D call TRBD1 (6 bases). Trimming left V 1 base short and J 6 bases short, with 24 bases between. The CDR3 runs to 18 residues. Germline V CDR1 and CDR2: LGHDT, YNNKEL (reference sequence). The CDR3 here is CASSQVKILAGAGDGYTF. CDR3 DNA: TGTGCCAGCAGCCAAGTAAAAATTCTAGCAGGGGCCGGCGATGGCTACACCTTC.

The chain carries TRBV11-3 and TRBJ1-6; tentative D call: TRBD1 (5 bases). The V end was cut by 0 bases, the J end by 10 bases, with 7 bases between. The CDR3 is 13 amino acids. Germline V gives CDR1 SGHNT, CDR2 YENEEA. CDR3 in amino acids: CASSLDQGSPLHF. The CDR3 region has the DNA TGTGCCAGCAGCTTAGATCAGGGATCACCCCTCCACTTT.

The V and J genes are TRBV4-2 and TRBJ1-5; 7 nucleotides agree with TRBD1. The junction had 8 bases not matched to a gene; V was cut back by 4 bases and J by 5 bases. CDR3 length: 15 amino acids. Germline V gene lookup returns CDR1 LGHNA and CDR2 YNFKEQ. CDR3 nucleotide sequence: TGTGCCAGCAGCCTCGGGACCGGACAGGATCAGCCCCAGCATTTT. This encodes CASSLGTGQDQPQHF.

This chain links TRBV19 with TRBJ2-1; 14 nucleotides match TRBD2. V was pared by 7 bases and J by 8 bases, with 4 bases of the junction left unmatched. This CDR3 is built from 14 residues. Germline V gene lookup returns CDR1 LNHDA and CDR2 SQIVND (reference sequence). The CDR3 coding sequence is TGTGCCAGTAACCCGGGACTAGCGGGAGATGAGCAGTTCTTC. Protein product: CASNPGLAGDEQFF.

This chain links TRBV7-7 with TRBJ2-5, with D possibly matching TRBD2 (6 bases). Looked up from germline, CDR1 is SSHAT and CDR2 is FNYEAQ (reference sequence). Trimming took off 1 base at V and 2 bases at J, with 11 bases between the two ends. CDR3 size: 15 residues. In DNA, the CDR3 is TGTGCCAGCAGCTTAGGGGCAGGAGGGCAAGAGACCCAGTACTTC. Its protein product is CASSLGAGGQETQYF.

The chain carries TRBV2 and TRBJ1-1; 7 bases match TRBD1. The length of the CDR3 is 15 residues. Losses at the gene ends were 7 bases for V and 4 bases for J; bases not matched to a gene: 12. Germline V gene sequence: CDR1 SNHLY, CDR2 FYNNEI. The DNA for the CDR3 is TGTGCCAGCACCCCTATGACAGGGTCGGGCACTGAAGCTTTCTTT. Protein sequence: CASTPMTGSGTEAFF.

The chain combines TRBV10-3 with TRBJ1-6, with D tentatively TRBD1 (5 bases). Germline CDR1 reads ENHRY; CDR2 reads SYGVKD. The CDR3 spans 17 residues. V dropped 6 bases and J dropped 7 bases, with 22 bases sitting between them. The CDR3 DNA is TGTGCCATCAGGGGGTCCAGCGGGGGAGGTCAGAATTCACCCCTCCACTTT. Its translation is CAIRGSSGGGQNSPLHF.

This clone was found once. The rearrangement uses TRBV28 and TRBJ2-1; 8 bases agree with TRBD2. V was clipped by 6 bases and J by 13 bases; unmatched bases: 8. The CDR3 totals 12 residues. The germline gives CDR1 MDHEN, CDR2 SYDVKM. CDR3 sequence reads: CASRPSGREQFF. The CDR3 bases are TGTGCCAGCAGGCCCAGCGGGAGAGAACAGTTCTTC.

This chain links TRBV10-3 with TRBJ1-2; maybe TRBD1 (6 bases). The CDR3 extends over 15 amino acids. Germline-derived CDR1 and CDR2 are ENHRY and SYGVKD. V dropped 1 base and J dropped 4 bases, with 13 bases sitting between them. CDR3 DNA sequence: TGTGCCATCAGTGAGTGGAGACAGGTCCTCTATGGCTACACCTTC. Its protein product is CAISEWRQVLYGYTF.

The genes are TRBV5-6 and TRBJ2-6; D unresolved. Germline CDR1 SGHDT, CDR2 YYEEEE. This CDR3 has 15 amino acids. V lost 1 base to trimming and J lost 4 bases, with 9 bases between them. The CDR3 DNA is TGTGCCAGCAGCTTGATTGCGGTAGGGGCCAACGTCCTGACTTTC. This sequence encodes CASSLIAVGANVLTF.

The rearrangement joins TRBV4-1 to TRBJ2-1, with a weak D call TRBD1 (6 bases). The CDR3 consists of 19 residues. Deletions cut 2 bases from V and 4 bases from J, with 24 bases between. Germline CDR1 and CDR2: MGHRA and YSYEKL. The CDR3 sequence is CASSQLLGLQGGIYNEQFF. In DNA, the CDR3 is TGCGCCAGCAGCCAACTCTTGGGCCTACAGGGTGGAATATACAATGAGCAGTTCTTC.

The chain uses TRBV13 and TRBJ2-3; TRBD2 matches at 8 bases. The CDR3 totals 18 residues. In germline, CDR1 is PRHDT, CDR2 FYEKMQ (reference sequence). The junction had 16 bases not matched to a gene; V was cut back by 2 bases and J by 6 bases. DNA for the CDR3: TGTGCCAGCAGCTTACCCCCAGAGGTAGCGGGGAAGCCCGATACGCAGTATTTT. It codes for CASSLPPEVAGKPDTQYF.

The rearrangement links TRBV7-2 to TRBJ2-7; no definite D call. V was trimmed by 5 bases and J by 7 bases, leaving 15 bases between them. The germline V gene encodes CDR1 SGHTA and CDR2 FQGNSA. The CDR3 spans 13 residues. The CDR3 DNA sequence: TGTGCCAGCAGCCTAGAACCCACGCGGGAGCAGTACTTC. Amino acids: CASSLEPTREQYF.

This clone was seen a handful of times. The chain links TRBV7-2 to TRBJ2-2; no definite D call. CDR3 length: 16 amino acids. V was clipped by 1 base and J by 5 bases, with 14 bases between them. Germline V lookup: CDR1 SGHTA, CDR2 FQGNSA. The CDR3 DNA sequence: TGTGCCAGCAGCTTAGAGGCTCGGGTCTGGACCGGGGAGCTGTTTTTT. The encoded protein is CASSLEARVWTGELFF.

Remarks on this clone: Additional DNA sequences in this sample encode the identical CDR3. The chain combines TRBV25-1 with TRBJ1-1, with 11 bases matching TRBD1. Germline V gene data show CDR1 as MGHDK and CDR2 as SYGVNS. The CDR3 is 15 amino acids. With V trimmed by 1 base and J by 4 bases, 2 bases remained unmatched. Here the CDR3 DNA reads TGTGCCAGCAGTGAATCGGGACAGGGGGGCACTGAAGCTTTCTTT. Translation: CASSESGQGGTEAFF. The whole variable domain, remainder taken from reference TRBV25-1 and TRBJ1-1, is EADIYQTPRYLVIGTGKKITLECSQTMGHDKMYWYQQDPGMELHLIHYSYGVNSTEKGDLSSESTVSRIRTEHFPLTLESARPSHTSQYLCASSESGQGGTEAFFGQGTRLTVV.